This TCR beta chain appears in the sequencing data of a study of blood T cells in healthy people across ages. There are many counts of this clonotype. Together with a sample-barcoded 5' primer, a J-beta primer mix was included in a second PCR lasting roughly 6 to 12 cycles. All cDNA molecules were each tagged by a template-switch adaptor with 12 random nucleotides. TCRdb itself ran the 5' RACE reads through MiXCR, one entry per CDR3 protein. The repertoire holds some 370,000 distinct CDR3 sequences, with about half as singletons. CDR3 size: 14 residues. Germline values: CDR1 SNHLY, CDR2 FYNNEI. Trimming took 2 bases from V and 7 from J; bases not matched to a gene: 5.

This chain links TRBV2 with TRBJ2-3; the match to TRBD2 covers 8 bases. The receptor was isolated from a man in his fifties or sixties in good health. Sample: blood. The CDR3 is CASSESSGRNTQYF. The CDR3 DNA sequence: TGTGCCAGCAGTGAATCCAGCGGGAGAAATACGCAGTATTTT.